The 23 T cell receptor beta chains presented below share a single source sample, sequenced in a study of blood T cell repertoires in COVID-19. Assay used: immunoSEQ multiplex PCR; TCRdb lists only in-frame clones, some missing. The sample lists about 110,000 clones, less than 75% occurring once. What was sequenced was peripheral blood. Receptor source: a woman aged 40 to 50 with acute or convalescent COVID-19.

The CDR3: CASSRSPTGPYEQYF. The CDR3 DNA sequence: TGTGCCAGCAGCCGATCGCCGACAGGGCCCTACGAGCAGTACTTC. V is TRBV9 and J is TRBJ2-7; TRBD1 agrees at 7 bases. The CDR3 consists of 15 residues. Germline V CDR1 and CDR2: SGDLS, YYNGEE. Germline trimming cut 4 bases from V and 2 bases from J; bases unmatched to any gene: 9.

The rearrangement links TRBV6-6 to TRBJ1-5; D is perhaps TRBD1 (6 bases). Germline CDR1 reads MNHNY; CDR2 reads SVGAGI (reference sequence). The CDR3 totals 13 residues. The germline V and J ends were trimmed by 10 bases and 2 bases, with 12 bases remaining between them. The CDR3 sequence: CATGRQGNQPQHF. The CDR3 coding sequence is TGTGCCACGGGTAGACAGGGCAATCAGCCCCAGCATTTT.

The V gene is TRBV7-2, the J gene TRBJ2-6, with 11 bases lining up with TRBD1. J gave up 19 bases and V 1 base, and 6 bases lay outside the gene matches. The CDR3 runs 13 residues. Per the germline V gene, CDR1 is SGHTA and CDR2 is FQGNSA. CDR3 in DNA: TGTGCCAGCAGCTTAGACGCGGACAGGGGGCTAACTTTC. This sequence encodes CASSLDADRGLTF. Filled out from reference TRBV7-2 and TRBJ2-6, the complete variable domain reads GAGVSQSPSNKVTEKGKDVELRCDPISGHTALYWYRQSLGQGLEFLIYFQGNSAPDKSGLPSDRFSAERTGGSVSTLTIQRTQQEDSAVYLCASSLDADRGLTFGAGSRLTVL.

The V and J genes are TRBV27 and TRBJ2-1; 16 bases are a match to TRBD2. This CDR3 has 14 amino acids. V lost 5 bases to trimming and J lost 15 bases; unmatched junction nucleotides: 7. CDR1 MNHEY and CDR2 SMNVEV come from the germline V gene (reference sequence). CDR3 protein: CASSRGTSGGVMFF. The CDR3 DNA is TGTGCCAGCAGTAGAGGGACTAGCGGGGGGGTAATGTTCTTC.

Turning to this clone: At one end the junction does not follow the germline gene, possibly because of a read error. V and J are TRBV28 and TRBJ2-7, with 11 bases that match TRBD1. The CDR3 runs to 14 residues. Germline values: CDR1 MDHEN, CDR2 SYDVKM. This CDR3 is CASSLIGTGGFASF. The CDR3 DNA sequence: TGTGCCAGCAGTTTAATTGGGACAGGGGGATTCGCTTCATTC.

The J gene is TRBJ2-1, the V gene TRBV28; the match to TRBD2 covers 10 bases. Germline V gene data show CDR1 as MDHEN and CDR2 as SYDVKM. V lost 6 bases to trimming and J lost 6 bases; unmatched junction nucleotides: 8. CDR3 size: 15 residues. The CDR3 region has the DNA TGTGCCAGCAGGGAAAGCGGGGGGGCCTTCAATGAGCAGTTCTTC. Protein product: CASRESGGAFNEQFF.

V and J are TRBV5-1 and TRBJ2-7; D is ambiguous. V was shortened by 2 bases and J by 0 bases, with 12 bases between the two germline ends. Germline values: CDR1 SGHRS, CDR2 YFSETQ. There are 15 residues in the CDR3. CDR3 protein: CASSLDTARSYEQYF. The CDR3 DNA is TGCGCCAGCAGCTTAGACACAGCCCGCTCCTACGAGCAGTACTTC.

The J gene is TRBJ2-2, the V gene TRBV11-3, with D tentatively TRBD2 (5 bases). The V gene's germline CDR1 is SGHNT and CDR2 YENEEA. With 3 bases removed from V and 11 bases from J, the gap between germline ends came to 13 bases. CDR3 length equals 13 residues. The CDR3 reads CASSLGVAGELFF. The CDR3 DNA reads TGTGCCAGCAGCTTGGGCGTTGCGGGTGAGCTGTTTTTT.

The V gene is TRBV5-6, the J gene TRBJ2-5; D is uncertain. Looked up from germline, CDR1 is SGHDT and CDR2 is YYEEEE. The length of the CDR3 is 13 residues. V lost 0 bases and J 5 bases, leaving 8 bases between the germline ends. The CDR3 DNA reads TGTGCCAGCAGCTTGGAAAGCTGGGAGACCCAGTACTTC. Encoded protein: CASSLESWETQYF.

The chain is built from TRBV27 and TRBJ2-5, with D unclear. Trimming pared 2 bases from V and 2 bases from J, leaving 12 bases between. Per germline, CDR1 MNHEY and CDR2 SMNVEV (reference sequence). This CDR3 contains 15 residues. The CDR3 nucleotides read TGTGCCAGCAGTTTAACCCAACAGCCACAAGAGACCCAGTACTTC. It specifies CASSLTQQPQETQYF.

V usage is TRBV27 and J usage is TRBJ2-7, with 7 bases aligning to TRBD1. The V gene end was trimmed by 2 bases and the J gene end by 3 bases; junction bases not matched to a gene: 7. This CDR3 spans 15 amino acids. Germline V CDR1 and CDR2: MNHEY, SMNVEV (reference sequence). CDR3 DNA: TGTGCCAGCAGTTTAGGTTCGACAGGGAGCTACGAGCAGTACTTC. This translates into CASSLGSTGSYEQYF.

This sequence joins TRBV25-1 and TRBJ1-5, with unresolved D. The germline CDR1 and CDR2 sequences are MGHDK and SYGVNS. This CDR3 spans 12 amino acids. Trimming left V 4 bases short and J 4 bases short, with 5 bases between. CDR3 nucleotides: TGTGCCAGCAGTGCGGTAAATCAGCCCCAGCATTTT. Amino acid sequence: CASSAVNQPQHF.

The chain recombines TRBV19 with TRBJ1-5, with 7 bases fitting TRBD1. The germline CDR1 and CDR2 sequences are LNHDA and SQIVND (reference sequence). The CDR3 covers 14 residues. Germline trimming cut 3 bases from V and 3 bases from J; bases unmatched to any gene: 2. CDR3 DNA: TGTGCCAGTAGTATGACAGGGACCAATCAGCCCCAGCATTTT. It translates to CASSMTGTNQPQHF. The full variable domain, with the rest looked up from reference TRBV19 and TRBJ1-5, is DGGITQSPKYLFRKEGQNVTLSCEQNLNHDAMYWYRQDPGQGLRLIYYSQIVNDFQKGDIAEGYSVSREKKESFPLTVTSAQKNPTAFYLCASSMTGTNQPQHFGDGTRLSIL.

The rearrangement joins TRBV28 to TRBJ1-2, with D hard to call. The germline V and J ends were trimmed by 4 bases and 5 bases, with 5 bases remaining between them. CDR3 size: 11 residues. Looked up from germline, CDR1 is MDHEN and CDR2 is SYDVKM. The DNA of the CDR3 is TGTGCCAGCAGTTCTCTATATGGCTACACCTTC. Protein sequence: CASSSLYGYTF.

The V gene is TRBV12-3 or TRBV12-4, the J gene TRBJ1-2; D not resolved. Trimming stripped 2 bases from V and 6 bases from J, with 10 bases between. The CDR3 is made up of 13 amino acids. CDR3 residues: CASSLSESDGYTF. Here the CDR3 DNA reads TGTGCCAGCAGTTTATCAGAATCCGATGGCTACACCTTC.

The rearrangement uses TRBV11-2 and TRBJ1-4, with 9 bases aligning to TRBD1. Germline CDR1 reads SGHAT; CDR2 reads FQNNGV. Trimming took 5 bases from V and 7 from J; bases not matched to a gene: 8. The CDR3 spans 15 residues. The CDR3 DNA follows: TGTGCCAGCAGCCCGAGACAGGGGGGTAGTGAAAAACTGTTTTTT. Encoded protein: CASSPRQGGSEKLFF.

The V call is TRBV28, the J call TRBJ2-7; D is possibly TRBD2 (6 bases). Germline V CDR1 and CDR2: MDHEN, SYDVKM. This CDR3 is 15 amino acids long. V lost 5 bases and J 6 bases, leaving 20 bases between the germline ends. CDR3 DNA sequence: TGTGCCAGCAGTATCCCCCGTCGGGGGATCGGCGAGCAGTACTTC. It codes for CASSIPRRGIGEQYF.

V is TRBV28 and J is TRBJ2-3, with 10 bases identical to TRBD2. The CDR3 contains 16 residues. Trimming at V came to 5 bases and at J to 3 bases, leaving 8 bases not matched to a gene. Germline CDR1 MDHEN, CDR2 SYDVKM. The CDR3 DNA is TGTGCCAGCAGTGCAGGACTAGCGGCCTCGACAGATACGCAGTATTTT. Amino acids: CASSAGLAASTDTQYF.

This clone was counted once. The chain carries TRBV25-1 and TRBJ2-2; 9 positions agree with TRBD1. Trimming took 6 bases from V and 5 from J; bases not matched to a gene: 7. Germline CDR1 reads MGHDK; CDR2 reads SYGVNS. This CDR3 spans 15 amino acids. The CDR3 reads CASSIDRGRTGELFF. CDR3 in DNA: TGTGCCAGCAGCATCGACAGGGGGAGGACCGGGGAGCTGTTTTTT.

V usage is TRBV7-2 and J usage is TRBJ1-5; no clear D gene. V was cut by 5 bases and J by 6 bases, with 11 bases left in between. The germline V gene encodes CDR1 SGHTA and CDR2 FQGNSA. The CDR3 extends over 13 amino acids. The CDR3 reads CASSLREGQPQHF. The CDR3 DNA reads as TGTGCCAGCAGCCTCCGGGAGGGTCAGCCCCAGCATTTT.

The chain uses TRBV7-6 and TRBJ2-3; 7 positions match TRBD2. CDR3 length: 16 amino acids. Per the germline V gene, CDR1 is SGHVS and CDR2 is FNYEAQ. Losses at the gene ends were 5 bases for V and 0 bases for J; bases not matched to a gene: 8. CDR3 loop: CASSPGEGSSTDTQYF. The DNA of the CDR3 is TGTGCCAGCAGCCCCGGGGAGGGATCGAGCACAGATACGCAGTATTTT.

V is TRBV6-5 and J is TRBJ2-2; TRBD2 matches at 12 bases. Germline assignment: CDR1 MNHEY and CDR2 SVGAGI. This CDR3 has 15 residues. J was trimmed by 4 bases and V by 8 bases; bases with no gene match: 5. The CDR3 coding sequence is TGTGCCAGCGGATTGGGACTAGCGGGCACCGGGGAGCTGTTTTTT. Its translation is CASGLGLAGTGELFF.

The chain has TRBV18 and TRBJ2-1, with 8 bases matching TRBD2. J was trimmed by 8 bases and V by 6 bases; bases with no gene match: 18. Germline CDR1 and CDR2: KGHSH and LQKENI. The CDR3 extends over 17 amino acids. CDR3 sequence: CASSPSRGGAPPDEQFF. The CDR3 DNA reads as TGTGCCAGCTCCCCTTCTCGGGGGGGCGCCCCCCCCGATGAGCAGTTCTTC.